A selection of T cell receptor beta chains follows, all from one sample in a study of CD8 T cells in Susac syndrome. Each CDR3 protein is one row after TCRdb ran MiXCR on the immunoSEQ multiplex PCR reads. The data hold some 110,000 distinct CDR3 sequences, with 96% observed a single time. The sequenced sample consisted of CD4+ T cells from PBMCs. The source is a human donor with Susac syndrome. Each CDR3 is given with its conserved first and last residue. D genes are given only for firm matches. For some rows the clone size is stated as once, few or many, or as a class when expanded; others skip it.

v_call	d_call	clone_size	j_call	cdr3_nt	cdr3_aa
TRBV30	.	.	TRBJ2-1	TGTGCCTGGAGTGTATCCTCCACAGTCAATGAGCAGTTCTTC	CAWSVSSTVNEQFF
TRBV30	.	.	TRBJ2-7	TGTGCCTGGAGGAACCTAGGGACTTCGGGGGAGCAGTACTTC	CAWRNLGTSGEQYF
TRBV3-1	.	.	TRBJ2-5	TGTGCCAGCAGCCAGGCCCGACAGGCGGGGGAGACCCAGTACTTC	CASSQARQAGETQYF
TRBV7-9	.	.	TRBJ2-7	TGTGCCAGCAGCGGGGGAATTAGCGGCTACGAGCAGTACTTC	CASSGGISGYEQYF
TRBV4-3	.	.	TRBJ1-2	TGCGCCAGCAGCCATACAGGGTTGGCGAATGGCTACACCTTC	CASSHTGLANGYTF
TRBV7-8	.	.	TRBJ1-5	TGTGCCAGCAGCCCCCGGACCACAGGGAGCAATCAGCCCCAGCATTTT	CASSPRTTGSNQPQHF
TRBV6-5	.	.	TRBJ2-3	TGTGCCAGCAGTTACGCGACCAGGGATACGCAGTATTTT	CASSYATRDTQYF
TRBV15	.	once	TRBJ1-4	TGTGCCACCAGCAGAGATGGAGCGGGCGAGGAAAAACTGTTTTTT	CATSRDGAGEEKLFF
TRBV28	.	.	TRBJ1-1	TGTGCCACCCTAGGCCGTCAAGGGACTGAAGCTTTCTTT	CATLGRQGTEAFF
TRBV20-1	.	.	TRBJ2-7	TGCAGTGCCTTTAGCGACCCCTCCTACGAGCAGTACTTC	CSAFSDPSYEQYF
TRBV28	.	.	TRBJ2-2	TGTGCCAGCAGTTTTTCAACTGAGAACACCGGGGAGCTGTTTTTT	CASSFSTENTGELFF
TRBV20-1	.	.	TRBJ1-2	TGCAGTGCTCAAAGTCGTGGCACCAACTATGGCTACACCTTC	CSAQSRGTNYGYTF
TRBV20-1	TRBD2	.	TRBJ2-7	TGCAGTGCTAGAATCAGCGGGAGGGCCTGGGAGCAGTACTTC	CSARISGRAWEQYF
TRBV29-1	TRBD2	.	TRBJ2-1	TGCAGCGTCCCCGGGGGGGGGTTCGATGAGCAGTTCTTC	CSVPGGGFDEQFF
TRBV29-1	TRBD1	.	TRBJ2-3	TGCAGCGTTGTCCGTCCTACAGGGGGCATCACAGATACGCAGTATTTT	CSVVRPTGGITDTQYF
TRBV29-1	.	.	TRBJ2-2	TGCAGCGTCGTGGAGGGCCAGTTGACCGGGGAGCTGTTTTTT	CSVVEGQLTGELFF
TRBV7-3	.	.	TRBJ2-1	TGTGCCAGCAGCTTTGGCAGGAGCTCCTACAATGAGCAGTTCTTC	CASSFGRSSYNEQFF
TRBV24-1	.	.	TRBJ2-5	TGTGCCACCAGTGATCCGATTTACCAAGAGACCCAGTACTTC	CATSDPIYQETQYF
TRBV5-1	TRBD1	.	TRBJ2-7	TGCGCCAGCAGCTCTATCCCCGGGACAGGGAACGAGCAGTACTTC	CASSSIPGTGNEQYF
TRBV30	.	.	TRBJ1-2	TGTGCCTCCCGACAGGATAACTATGGCTACACCTTC	CASRQDNYGYTF
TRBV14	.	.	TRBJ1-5	TGTGCCAGCAGCCAAGAAAGGGGTCAGCCCCAGCATTTT	CASSQERGQPQHF
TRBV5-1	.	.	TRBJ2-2	TGCGCCAGCAGCTACCGGATGCTTGGGAACACCGGGGAGCTGTTTTTT	CASSYRMLGNTGELFF
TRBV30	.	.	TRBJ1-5	TGTGCCTGGAGTGTATTGACGGGGAATCAGCCCCAGCATTTT	CAWSVLTGNQPQHF
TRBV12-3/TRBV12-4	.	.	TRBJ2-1	TGTGCCAGCACCCAGTTCGGAGATCGGTCCTACAATGAGCAGTTCTTC	CASTQFGDRSYNEQFF
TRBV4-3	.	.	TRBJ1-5	TGCGCCAGCAGCCAAGAGTGGGGGTTTCTCAATCAGCCCCAGCATTTT	CASSQEWGFLNQPQHF
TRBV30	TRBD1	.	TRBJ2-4	TGTGCCTTCCAGGACAGGGCCAAAAACATTCAGTACTTC	CAFQDRAKNIQYF
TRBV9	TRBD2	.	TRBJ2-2	TGTGCCAGCAGCGGGACTAGCGGGAGCACCGGGGAGCTGTTTTTT	CASSGTSGSTGELFF
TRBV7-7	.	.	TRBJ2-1	TGTGCTAGCAGCTTAGGCTCCTACAATGAGCAGTTCTTC	CASSLGSYNEQFF
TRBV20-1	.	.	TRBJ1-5	TGCAGTGCTAGGACACGAGGAGGGTACCTTTACGATCAGCCCCAGCATTTT	CSARTRGGYLYDQPQHF
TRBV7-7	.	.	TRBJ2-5	TGTGCTAGCAGCTTGTTTCCCGACCAGGAGACCCAGTACTTC	CASSLFPDQETQYF
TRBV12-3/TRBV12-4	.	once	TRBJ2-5	TGTGCCAGCAGGAACGACGGGGCTGGTCAAGAGACCCAGTACTTC	CASRNDGAGQETQYF
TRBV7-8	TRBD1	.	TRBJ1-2	TGTGCCAGCAGCTCCGACAGGGGGCAAGGCTACACCTTC	CASSSDRGQGYTF
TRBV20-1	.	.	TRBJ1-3	TGCAGTGCTAGCCAAGGTGCCGGGGCCTCTGGAAACACCATATATTTT	CSASQGAGASGNTIYF
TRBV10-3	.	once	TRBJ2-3	TGTGCCACCAAGGACGAGGGGAGCACAGATACGCAGTATTTT	CATKDEGSTDTQYF
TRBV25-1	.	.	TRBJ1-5	TGTGCCAGCAGTGGGGGTGGGGTTGATCAGCCCCAGCATTTT	CASSGGGVDQPQHF
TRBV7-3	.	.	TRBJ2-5	TGTGCCAGCAGCCCAGACCTACTTGGTACCCAGTACTTC	CASSPDLLGTQYF
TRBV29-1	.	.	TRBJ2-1	TGCAGCGTTGGTGGGGTAGGGCAGTTCTTC	CSVGGVGQFF
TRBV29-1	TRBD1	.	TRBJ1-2	TGCAGCGTTGATCTGTACGGGACAGGGTCTTATGGCTACACCTTC	CSVDLYGTGSYGYTF
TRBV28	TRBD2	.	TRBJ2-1	TGTGCCAGCAGGGGGACTAGAAATGAGCAGTTCTTC	CASRGTRNEQFF
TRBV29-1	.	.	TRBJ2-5	TGCAGCGTTGAAGGAGACTCGGAGACCCAGTACTTC	CSVEGDSETQYF
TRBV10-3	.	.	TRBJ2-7	TGTGCCTCAGGCCGGGACCCGAGCTCCTACGAGCAGTACTTC	CASGRDPSSYEQYF
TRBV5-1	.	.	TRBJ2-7	TGCGCCAGCAGCCGGGTCTCCCACTACGAGCAGTACTTC	CASSRVSHYEQYF
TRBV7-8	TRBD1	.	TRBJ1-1	TGTGCCAGCCGTGGTAGCAGGGGGTATACTGAAGCTTTCTTT	CASRGSRGYTEAFF
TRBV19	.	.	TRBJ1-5	TGTGCCAGTAGTTTTCCTGGACAAGGAATTTTCCAGCCCCAGCATTTT	CASSFPGQGIFQPQHF
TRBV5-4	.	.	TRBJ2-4	TGTGCCAGCAGCTTGGGAAGGGGAGGGGGTAACATTCAGTACTTC	CASSLGRGGGNIQYF
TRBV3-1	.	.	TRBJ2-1	TGTGCCAGCAGCCAGGGGGGTGAGCAGTTCTTC	CASSQGGEQFF
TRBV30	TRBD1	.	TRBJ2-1	TGTGCCGGGACCGGGACAGGGCAAAACAATGAGCAGTTCTTC	CAGTGTGQNNEQFF
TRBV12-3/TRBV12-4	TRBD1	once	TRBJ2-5	TGTGCCAGCAGCCCGGACAGGGGTCTGCAAGAGACCCAGTACTTC	CASSPDRGLQETQYF
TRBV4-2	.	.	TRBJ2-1	TGTGCCAGCAGCCAAACGTGGAGCTCCTACAATGAGCAGTTCTTC	CASSQTWSSYNEQFF
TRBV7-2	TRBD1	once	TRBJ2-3	TGTGCCAGCAGCTCGACAGGGCGCACAGATACGCAGTATTTT	CASSSTGRTDTQYF
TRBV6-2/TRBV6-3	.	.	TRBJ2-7	TGTGCCAGCGGGAAGACCTACGAGCAGTACTTC	CASGKTYEQYF
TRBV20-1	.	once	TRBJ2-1	TGCAGTGCTAGAGTAGGGGGAGGATACAATGAGCAGTTCTTC	CSARVGGGYNEQFF
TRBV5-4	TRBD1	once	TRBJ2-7	TGTGCCAGCAGCTCCCGGACAGGATCCTACGAGCAGTACTTC	CASSSRTGSYEQYF
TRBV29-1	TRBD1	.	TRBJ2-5	TGCAGCGGCCACAGGGGGGTACAAGAGACCCAGTACTTC	CSGHRGVQETQYF
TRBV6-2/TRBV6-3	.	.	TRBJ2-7	TGTGCCAGCAGTTACGCAGCGCGGGTATCCTACGAGCAGTACTTC	CASSYAARVSYEQYF
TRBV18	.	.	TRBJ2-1	TGTGCCAGCTCACTCCGGGACATTTACAATGAGCAGTTCTTC	CASSLRDIYNEQFF
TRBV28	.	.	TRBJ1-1	TGTGCCAGCAGTTTAGAAAGGGGGAACACTGAAGCTTTCTTT	CASSLERGNTEAFF